This TCR beta chain was retrieved from a study of CD8+ T cells in alopecia areata (dated by TCRdb to between 2018 and 2020). Background for the entire study: High-throughput TCRbeta sequencing was used to examine T cell clonal expansion in alopecia areata in both the C3H/HeJ mouse model and human patients. RNA came from the PAXgene miRNA kit for fixed scalp, the miRNeasy kit for PBMCs, and the RNeasy kit for mouse skin. immunoSEQ multiplex PCR using 35 Vbeta forward primers and 13 Jbeta reverse primers was used to amplify TCRbeta CDR3 regions. On the human side, TCRbeta sequencing was run on scalp tissue and on sorted CD4+ and CD8+ peripheral blood T cells from healthy controls and from alopecia areata patients with either patchy or totalis/universalis disease. Clonality in the scalp was compared among normal scalp (n=4), patchy alopecia areata scalp (n=8), and alopecia totalis/universalis scalp (n=8). Study-wide findings and limitations: Scalp TCR repertoire analysis is complicated because resident alphabeta T cells in normal human skin are also sequenced, whereas mouse skin is dominated by gammadelta T cells. Compared with mice, TCR sequences shared between patients were less clear, possibly partly because of HLA diversity across the patient population. Compared with normal scalp, lesional scalp had higher clonality and more expanded CD8+ clones, particularly in alopecia totalis/universalis, a pattern that suggests antigenic drive.

Receptors were amplified or captured by the immunoSEQ multiplex PCR assay. To provide template for TCR sequencing, every sample had RNA extracted and reverse transcribed into cDNA. SuperScript III was used for first-strand cDNA synthesis, primed with a 2:1 mix of oligo-dT and random hexamers. A synthetic immune receptor repertoire was used to measure amplification bias, and any remaining bias was corrected computationally. In the source study's methods: Raw reads were preprocessed for error removal, and CDR3 was defined according to IMGT conventions as running from the conserved cysteine to phenylalanine. Clonality was computed by normalizing Shannon entropy by log2 of the number of productive unique TCRs and subtracting the result from 1. Whether each scalp clone was CD4 or CD8 was inferred by checking scalp TCRbeta sequences against the CD4 and CD8 repertoires from sorted blood. TCRdb limited this immuneACCESS table to in-frame rearrangements with V and J called. A share of clones is missing; checked studies link under half to unresolved V genes, and the rest is unexplained. That table gives V, J and clone size, and the DNA gave D and trimming. The table for this sample lists roughly 150,000 clones; more than 55% of them were counted only once. Just over 35% of the sample rests with the top ten.

From the germline V gene (reference sequence), CDR1 is SGHNT and CDR2 is YYREEE. Including cysteine and phenylalanine, the CDR3 has 14 amino acids. The CDR3 DNA has 42 bases and is translated from base 1. V was cut back by 1 base and J by 3 bases, leaving a gap of 11 bases between them. As concerns this clone: There is no known antigen for this receptor. One base away there is no much larger clone; base qualities are not given.

PBMCs were isolated by density centrifugation and stained for CD3, CD4 and CD8, and CD4+ and CD8+ T cells were sorted on a FACSAria. Scalp biopsies and blood samples were provided by unaffected controls. The sequence is built from TRBV5-4 and TRBJ2-7; the D gene lacks a confident call. The sample taken for sequencing was CD8+ T cells sorted from blood. The TCR sequence derives from a human donor in good health. The CDR3 protein: CASSLSPGHYEQYF. The DNA sequence follows: TGTGCCAGCAGCTTGTCACCTGGGCACTACGAGCAGTACTTC.